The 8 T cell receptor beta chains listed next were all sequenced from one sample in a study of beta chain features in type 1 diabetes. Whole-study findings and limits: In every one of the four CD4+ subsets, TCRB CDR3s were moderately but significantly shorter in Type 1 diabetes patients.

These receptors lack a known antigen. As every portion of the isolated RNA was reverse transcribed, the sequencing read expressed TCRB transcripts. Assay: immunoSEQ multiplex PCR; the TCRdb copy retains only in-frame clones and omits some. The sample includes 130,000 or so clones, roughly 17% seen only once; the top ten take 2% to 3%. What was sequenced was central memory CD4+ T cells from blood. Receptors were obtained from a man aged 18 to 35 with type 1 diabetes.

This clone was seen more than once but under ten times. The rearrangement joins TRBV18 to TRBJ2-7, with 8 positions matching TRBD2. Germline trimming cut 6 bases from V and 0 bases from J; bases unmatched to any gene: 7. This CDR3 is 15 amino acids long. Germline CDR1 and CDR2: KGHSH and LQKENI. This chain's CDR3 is CASSPAGGDSYEQYF. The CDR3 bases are TGTGCCAGCTCCCCCGCGGGGGGTGACTCCTACGAGCAGTACTTC.

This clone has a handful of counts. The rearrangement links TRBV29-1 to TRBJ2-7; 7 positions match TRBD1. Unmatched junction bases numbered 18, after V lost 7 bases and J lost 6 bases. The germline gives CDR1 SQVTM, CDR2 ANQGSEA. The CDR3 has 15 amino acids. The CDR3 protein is CSASDRTGGTGEQYF. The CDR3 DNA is TGCAGCGCAAGCGACCGGACAGGCGGCACGGGCGAGCAGTACTTC.

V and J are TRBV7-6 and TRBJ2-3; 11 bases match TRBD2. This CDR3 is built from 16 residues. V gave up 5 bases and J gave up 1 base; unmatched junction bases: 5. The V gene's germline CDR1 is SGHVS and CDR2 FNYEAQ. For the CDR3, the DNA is TGTGCCAGCAGCCCTAGCGGGGGGCCCCGCACAGATACGCAGTATTTT. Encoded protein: CASSPSGGPRTDTQYF. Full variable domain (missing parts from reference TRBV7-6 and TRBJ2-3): GAGVSQSPRYKVTKRGQDVALRCDPISGHVSLYWYRQALGQGPEFLTYFNYEAQQDKSGLPNDRFSAERPEGSISTLTIQRTEQRDSAMYRCASSPSGGPRTDTQYFGPGTRLTVL.

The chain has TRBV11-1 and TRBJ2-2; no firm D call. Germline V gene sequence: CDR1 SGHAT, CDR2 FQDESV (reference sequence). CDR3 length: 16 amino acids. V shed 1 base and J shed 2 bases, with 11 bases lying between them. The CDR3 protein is CASSLEVSSNTGELFF. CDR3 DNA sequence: TGTGCCAGCAGCTTAGAGGTCTCTTCCAACACCGGGGAGCTGTTTTTT.

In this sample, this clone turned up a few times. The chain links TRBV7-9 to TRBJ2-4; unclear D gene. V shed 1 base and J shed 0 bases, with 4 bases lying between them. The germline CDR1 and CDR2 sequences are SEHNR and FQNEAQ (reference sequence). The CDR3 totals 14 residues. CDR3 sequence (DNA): TGTGCCAGCAGCTTAGTCGTAGCCAAAAACATTCAGTACTTC. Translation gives CASSLVVAKNIQYF.

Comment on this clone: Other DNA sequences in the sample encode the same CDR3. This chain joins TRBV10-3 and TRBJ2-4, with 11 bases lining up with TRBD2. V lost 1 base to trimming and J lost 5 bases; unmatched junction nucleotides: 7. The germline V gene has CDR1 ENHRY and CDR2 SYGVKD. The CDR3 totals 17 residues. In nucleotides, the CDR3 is TGTGCCATCAGTGAGTGGGCTAGCGGGGGGCTGGAAAACATTCAGTACTTC. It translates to CAISEWASGGLENIQYF.

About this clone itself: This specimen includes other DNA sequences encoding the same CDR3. The CDR3 loop reads CASSLTYEQYF. As DNA, the CDR3 is TGTGCCAGCAGCCTTACCTACGAGCAGTACTTC. V is TRBV11-2 and J is TRBJ2-7; D call uncertain. Trimming cost V 5 bases and J 2 bases, with 4 bases left between them. Per the germline V gene, CDR1 is SGHAT and CDR2 is FQNNGV. This CDR3 region has 11 residues.

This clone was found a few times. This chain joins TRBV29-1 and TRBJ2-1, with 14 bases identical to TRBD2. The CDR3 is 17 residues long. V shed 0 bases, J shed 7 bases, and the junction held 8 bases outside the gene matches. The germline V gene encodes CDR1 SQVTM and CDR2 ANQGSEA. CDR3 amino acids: CSVEDRKGLAGANEQFF. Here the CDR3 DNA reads TGCAGCGTTGAAGACCGGAAGGGACTAGCGGGAGCGAATGAGCAGTTCTTC.